The rows below give T cell receptor beta chains drawn from one sample of a study of STAT5B mutations in CD4+ large granular lymphocyte leukemia. Clones were sequenced by immunoSEQ multiplex PCR, and TCRdb holds only the in-frame ones, with some missing. The sample gives some 27,000 clones, about 69% of which show up once; approximately 3% is in the top ten. The sequencing sample was made of CD4+ T cells from blood buffy coats. These receptors all come from a human donor in good health. Each CDR3 is given with its conserved first and last residue. A D gene is named only where the DNA matches it firmly. Expanded clones are given a class, and other clones once, few, many or no size at all.

v_gene,d_gene,j_gene,abundance,CDR3nt,CDR3aa
TRBV5-6,.,TRBJ2-2,.,TGTGCCCGGGGTGGCGGGGGCAGGACCGGGGAGCTGTTTTTT,CARGGGGRTGELFF
TRBV9,.,TRBJ2-3,.,TGTGCCAGCAGCGCCATAGTAGATACGCAGTATTTT,CASSAIVDTQYF
TRBV9,TRBD2,TRBJ2-3,.,TGTGCCAGCAGCGCTAGACTAGCGGGGACTGCCACAGATACGCAGTATTTT,CASSARLAGTATDTQYF
TRBV5-4,TRBD2,TRBJ2-7,.,TGTGCCAGCAGCTTGGCCAGGGGAGGACTAGCGGGAGGGGAGCAGTACTTC,CASSLARGGLAGGEQYF
TRBV11-2,TRBD2,TRBJ2-7,few,TGTGCCAGCAGCTTACATGGGACTAGCGGGGCCTCCTACGAGCAGTACTTC,CASSLHGTSGASYEQYF
TRBV18,.,TRBJ1-1,.,TGTGCCAGCTCGCCGGGGTTCGACAGGGCTTTCTTT,CASSPGFDRAFF
TRBV14,.,TRBJ1-2,.,TGTGCCAGCAGCCAAGGGTACGGCTATGGCTACACCTTC,CASSQGYGYGYTF
TRBV5-1,.,TRBJ2-3,.,TGCGCCAGCAGTGAAAGGAGGGGGAGGGCAGATACGCAGTATTTT,CASSERRGRADTQYF
TRBV28,.,TRBJ2-1,.,TGTGCCAGCACCATTTGGGATGAGCAGTTCTTC,CASTIWDEQFF
TRBV7-2,TRBD1,TRBJ2-1,once,TGTGCCAGCCGCCGGGACAGTTACTCCAATGAGCAGTTCTTC,CASRRDSYSNEQFF
TRBV10-1,TRBD2,TRBJ2-3,.,TGCGCCAGCAGTGGTTTAGTGAGCGGGAGGAACGGAGCGGTAGATACGCAGTATTTT,CASSGLVSGRNGAVDTQYF
TRBV15,.,TRBJ2-2,.,TGTGCCACCAGCAGAGATCCTTCCGGGGAGCTGTTTTTT,CATSRDPSGELFF
TRBV5-4,TRBD2,TRBJ2-3,.,TGTGCCAGCAGCGTCCCGGGACTAGCGGCTAGCACAGATACGCAGTATTTT,CASSVPGLAASTDTQYF
TRBV11-3,.,TRBJ1-3,.,TGTGCCAGCAGCCCCGGAGGAGGACCCATATATTTT,CASSPGGGPIYF
TRBV7-8,.,TRBJ1-2,once,TGTGCCAGCAGCCTCAGGGTAAACTATGGCTACACCTTC,CASSLRVNYGYTF
TRBV20-1,.,TRBJ2-5,.,TGCAGTTCGGCGGTCAAAGAGACCCAGTACTTC,CSSAVKETQYF
TRBV7-9,.,TRBJ2-2,few,TGTGCCAGCAGCTTAGCCAGGAACACCGGGGAGCTGTTTTTT,CASSLARNTGELFF
TRBV14,.,TRBJ2-1,.,TGTGCCAGCAGCCAAGTGGGAGCGGTCAATGAGCAGTTCTTC,CASSQVGAVNEQFF
TRBV19,.,TRBJ2-7,.,TGTGCCAGTAACGGGGGATCGGGAGAGCAGTACTTC,CASNGGSGEQYF
TRBV6-5,TRBD2,TRBJ2-1,.,TGTGCCAGCAGTCAAACTAGCGGAGGCTACAATGAGCAGTTCTTC,CASSQTSGGYNEQFF
TRBV5-1,.,TRBJ2-3,.,TGCGCCAGCAGACTGACACCGACCGTAACAGATACGCAGTATTTT,CASRLTPTVTDTQYF
TRBV6-1,TRBD1,TRBJ1-5,few,TGTGCCAGCAGTGTAAGAAGACAGGGTACGCGGTGGCAGCCCCAGCATTTT,CASSVRRQGTRWQPQHF
TRBV29-1,.,TRBJ2-1,.,TGCAGCGTTGAGGGCTACAATGAGCAGTTCTTC,CSVEGYNEQFF
TRBV5-1,.,TRBJ2-5,few,TGCGCCAGCAGCTTGGCCAACACGAGGGAGACCCAGTACTTC,CASSLANTRETQYF
TRBV5-4,TRBD1,TRBJ2-7,.,TGTGCCAGCAGCTCAACAGGGGGCAGCTACGAGCAGTACTTC,CASSSTGGSYEQYF
TRBV14,.,TRBJ2-7,.,TGTGCCAGCAGCCAAGTAAGAGGCTACGAGCAGTACTTC,CASSQVRGYEQYF
TRBV7-2,.,TRBJ1-5,medium-sized,TGTGCCAGCAGCTTAGAACCGGGCAGCAATCAGCCCCAGCATTTT,CASSLEPGSNQPQHF
TRBV5-6,.,TRBJ2-7,.,TGTGCCAGCAGCTTGGCGCACGAGCAGTACTTC,CASSLAHEQYF
TRBV13,TRBD2,TRBJ2-3,.,TGTGCCAGCAGCTTACGAGCGGGAGGGCCTCGAGCAGATACGCAGTATTTT,CASSLRAGGPRADTQYF
TRBV5-4,.,TRBJ1-2,.,TGTGCCAGCAGCTTGTTAGGCCTCAAAAATGGCTATGGCTACACCTTC,CASSLLGLKNGYGYTF
TRBV5-6,TRBD1,TRBJ2-7,.,TGTGCCAGCAGCTTGAAACCGGGACAGAACTACGAGCAGTACTTC,CASSLKPGQNYEQYF
TRBV2,TRBD2,TRBJ2-5,.,TGTGCCAGCAGTGAGATAGCGGGAGCGAGGGAGACCCAGTACTTC,CASSEIAGARETQYF
TRBV6-6,TRBD1,TRBJ1-2,few,TGTGCCAGCAGTGACAGGGGGATCTATGGCTACACCTTC,CASSDRGIYGYTF
TRBV27,.,TRBJ1-1,.,TGTGCCAGCAGTTTAAAGGCAGCCACTGAAGCTTTCTTT,CASSLKAATEAFF
TRBV7-6,.,TRBJ2-1,.,TGTGCCAGCAGCACTGTCTTGAATGAGCAGTTCTTC,CASSTVLNEQFF
TRBV7-2,TRBD2,TRBJ2-5,.,TGTGCCAGCAGCTTAGGGATAGCGGGAGGCCAAGAGACCCAGTACTTC,CASSLGIAGGQETQYF